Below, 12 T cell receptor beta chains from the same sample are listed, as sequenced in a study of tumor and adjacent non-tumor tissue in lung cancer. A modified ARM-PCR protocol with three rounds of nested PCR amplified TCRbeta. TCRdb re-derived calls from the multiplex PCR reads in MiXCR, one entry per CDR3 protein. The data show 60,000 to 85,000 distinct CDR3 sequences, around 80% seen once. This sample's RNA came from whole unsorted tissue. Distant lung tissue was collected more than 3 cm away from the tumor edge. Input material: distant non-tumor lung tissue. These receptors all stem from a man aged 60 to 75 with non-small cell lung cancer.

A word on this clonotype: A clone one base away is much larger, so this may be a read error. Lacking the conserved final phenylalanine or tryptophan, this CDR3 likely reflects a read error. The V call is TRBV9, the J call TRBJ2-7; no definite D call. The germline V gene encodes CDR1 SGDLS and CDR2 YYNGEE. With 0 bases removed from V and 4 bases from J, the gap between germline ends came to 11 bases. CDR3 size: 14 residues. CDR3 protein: CASSVVPGSYEQYL. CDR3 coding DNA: TGTGCCAGCAGCGTAGTTCCAGGTTCTTACGAGCAGTACTTA.

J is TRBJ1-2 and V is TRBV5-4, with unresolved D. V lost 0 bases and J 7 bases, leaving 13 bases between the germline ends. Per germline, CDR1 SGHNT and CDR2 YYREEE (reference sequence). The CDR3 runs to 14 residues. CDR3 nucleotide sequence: TGTGCCAGCAGCTTGGAATGCCTCGAGGTTGGCTACACCTTC. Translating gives CASSLECLEVGYTF. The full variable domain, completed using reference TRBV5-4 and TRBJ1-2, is ETGVTQSPTHLIKTRGQQVTLRCSSQSGHNTVSWYQQALGQGPQFIFQYYREEENGRGNFPPRFSGLQFPNYSSELNVNALELDDSALYLCASSLECLEVGYTFGSGTRLTVV.

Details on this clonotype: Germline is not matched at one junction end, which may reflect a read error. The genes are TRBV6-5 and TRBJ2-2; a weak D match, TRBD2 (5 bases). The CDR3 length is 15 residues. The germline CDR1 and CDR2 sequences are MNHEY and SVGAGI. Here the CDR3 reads CVSSYSGMNTGELFF. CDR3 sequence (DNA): TGTGTTAGCAGTTACTCGGGAATGAACACCGGGGAGTTGTTTTTT.

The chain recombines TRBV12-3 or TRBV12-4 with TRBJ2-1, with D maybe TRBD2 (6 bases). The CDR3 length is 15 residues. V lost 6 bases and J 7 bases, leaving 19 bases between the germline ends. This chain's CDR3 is CASSQRTNLGNEQFF. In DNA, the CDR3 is TGTGCCAGCAGCCAAAGGACTAATTTAGGGAATGAGCAGTTCTTC.

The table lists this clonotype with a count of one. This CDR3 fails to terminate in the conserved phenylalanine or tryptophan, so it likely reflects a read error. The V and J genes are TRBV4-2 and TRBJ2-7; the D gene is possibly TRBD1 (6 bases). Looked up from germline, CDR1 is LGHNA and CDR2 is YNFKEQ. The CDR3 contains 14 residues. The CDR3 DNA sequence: TGTGCCGGCAGCCCGACAGGTGGTAGGGACGAGCAGTACTTA. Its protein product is CAGSPTGGRDEQYL.

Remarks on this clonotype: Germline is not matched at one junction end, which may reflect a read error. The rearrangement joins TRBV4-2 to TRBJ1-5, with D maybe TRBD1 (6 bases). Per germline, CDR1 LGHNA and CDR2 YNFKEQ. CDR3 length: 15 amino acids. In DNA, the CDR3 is TGTGACAGCAGCCAAGAAGGGGGTAGCAATCGGTCCCAGCATTTT. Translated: CDSSQEGGSNRSQHF.

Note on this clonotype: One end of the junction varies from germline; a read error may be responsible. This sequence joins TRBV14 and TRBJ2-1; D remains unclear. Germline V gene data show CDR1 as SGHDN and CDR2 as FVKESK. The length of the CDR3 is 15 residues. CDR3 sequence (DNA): TGTGCCAGCAGCCAATTCAAATCCTCTCTCAATGTGCAGTTCTTC. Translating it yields CASSQFKSSLNVQFF. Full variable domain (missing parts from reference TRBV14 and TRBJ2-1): EAGVTQFPSHSVIEKGQTVTLRCDPISGHDNLYWYRRVMGKEIKFLLHFVKESKQDESGMPNNRFLAERTGGTYSTLKVQPAELEDSGVYFCASSQFKSSLNVQFFGPGTRLTVL.

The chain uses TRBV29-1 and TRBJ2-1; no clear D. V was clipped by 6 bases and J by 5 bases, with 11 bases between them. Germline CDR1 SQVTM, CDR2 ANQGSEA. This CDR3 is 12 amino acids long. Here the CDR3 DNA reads TGCAGCGTAGATTATACGGACAATGAGCAGTTCTTC. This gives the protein CSVDYTDNEQFF.

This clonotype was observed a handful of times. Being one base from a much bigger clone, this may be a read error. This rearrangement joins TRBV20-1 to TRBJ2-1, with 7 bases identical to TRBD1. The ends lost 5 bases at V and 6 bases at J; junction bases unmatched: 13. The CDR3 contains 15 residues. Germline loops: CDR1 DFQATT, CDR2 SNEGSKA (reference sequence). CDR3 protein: CSAGRMTGYINEQFF. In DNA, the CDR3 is TGCAGTGCTGGCAGAATGACAGGGTACATCAATGAGCAGTTCTTC.

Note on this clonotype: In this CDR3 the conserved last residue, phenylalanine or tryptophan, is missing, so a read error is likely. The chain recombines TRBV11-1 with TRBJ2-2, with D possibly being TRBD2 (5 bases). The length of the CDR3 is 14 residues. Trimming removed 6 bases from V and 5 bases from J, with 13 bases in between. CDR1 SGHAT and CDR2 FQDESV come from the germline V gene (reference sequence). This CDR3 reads CASRYTSRTGELFL. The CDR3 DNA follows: TGTGCCAGCAGGTATACTAGTAGAACCGGGGAGCTGTTTTTA.

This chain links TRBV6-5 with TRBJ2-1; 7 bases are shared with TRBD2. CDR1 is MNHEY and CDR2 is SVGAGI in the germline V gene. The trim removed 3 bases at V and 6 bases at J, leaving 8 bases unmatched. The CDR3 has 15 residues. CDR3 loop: CASSYRSGTSNEQFF. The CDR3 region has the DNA TGTGCCAGCAGTTATAGAAGCGGGACTTCCAATGAGCAGTTCTTC.

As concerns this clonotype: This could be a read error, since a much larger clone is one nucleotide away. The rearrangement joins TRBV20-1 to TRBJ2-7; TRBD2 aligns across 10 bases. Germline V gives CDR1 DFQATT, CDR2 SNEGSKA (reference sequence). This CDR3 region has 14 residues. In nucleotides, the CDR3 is TGCAGTGTTAGATTAGCGGGAGGATCCTACGAGCAGTACTTC. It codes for CSVRLAGGSYEQYF.